This is a list of T cell receptor beta chains from one sample in a study of blood T cell repertoires in COVID-19. Data came from immunoSEQ multiplex PCR; TCRdb stores just in-frame clones and leaves some out. The sample carries around 620,000 clones, 90% recorded once. The specimen sequenced was peripheral blood. The receptors come from a woman aged 18-29 years with acute or convalescent COVID-19. The CDR3 runs from the conserved cysteine through the conserved F or W. Fields, in order: D gene, V gene, clone size, CDR3 protein. The D gene is left open where the match is weak. For some rows the clone size is stated as once, few or many, or as a class when expanded; others skip it.

d_call: TRBD2
v_call: TRBV7-6
clone_size: .
cdr3_aa: CASSLQAGGTYEQYF

d_call: TRBD1
v_call: TRBV18
clone_size: .
cdr3_aa: CASSPGQKETQYF

d_call: .
v_call: TRBV5-6
clone_size: .
cdr3_aa: CASAVGGNEKLFF

d_call: .
v_call: TRBV7-9
clone_size: .
cdr3_aa: CASSSPGGLDTQYF

d_call: .
v_call: TRBV9
clone_size: .
cdr3_aa: CASSVGGAPSPLHF

d_call: TRBD1
v_call: TRBV27
clone_size: .
cdr3_aa: CASSLIGQGRSQPQHF

d_call: .
v_call: TRBV19
clone_size: .
cdr3_aa: CASTSPGVYYGYTF

d_call: .
v_call: TRBV6-4
clone_size: .
cdr3_aa: CASSDSIRSPEAFF

d_call: .
v_call: TRBV6-5
clone_size: .
cdr3_aa: CASSYAPRGNTIYF

d_call: .
v_call: TRBV30
clone_size: few
cdr3_aa: CAWRAQGRGDNSPLHF

d_call: TRBD2
v_call: TRBV11-2
clone_size: .
cdr3_aa: CASSLAGVQNIQYF

d_call: TRBD1
v_call: TRBV4-1
clone_size: .
cdr3_aa: CASSHLGLRGGQGEAFF

d_call: .
v_call: TRBV19
clone_size: .
cdr3_aa: CASRLGNTEAFF

d_call: TRBD1
v_call: TRBV19
clone_size: .
cdr3_aa: CASSLPGQGPNQPQHF

d_call: .
v_call: TRBV7-8
clone_size: .
cdr3_aa: CASSHQLNTEAFF

d_call: .
v_call: TRBV19
clone_size: .
cdr3_aa: CASSIRGGATNEKLFF

d_call: .
v_call: TRBV9
clone_size: .
cdr3_aa: CASSVGSPSGNTIYF

d_call: TRBD2
v_call: TRBV30
clone_size: .
cdr3_aa: CAWSAPESGKPRNHEQYF

d_call: TRBD1
v_call: TRBV11-2
clone_size: .
cdr3_aa: CASSRTTGTGGVIQPQHF

d_call: .
v_call: TRBV4-1
clone_size: .
cdr3_aa: CASSQGRGATTNEQFF

d_call: .
v_call: TRBV2
clone_size: .
cdr3_aa: CASSAGLDTEAFF

d_call: .
v_call: TRBV3-1/TRBV3-2
clone_size: .
cdr3_aa: CASSQAGLGGNYGYTF

d_call: TRBD1
v_call: TRBV6-5
clone_size: .
cdr3_aa: CASRPSGQPTYEQYF

d_call: TRBD1
v_call: TRBV27
clone_size: .
cdr3_aa: CASSSRDRGANEQFF

d_call: TRBD1
v_call: TRBV6-2/TRBV6-3
clone_size: .
cdr3_aa: CASSSGTGGAYEQYF

d_call: TRBD1
v_call: TRBV7-9
clone_size: .
cdr3_aa: CASSLKGQGAYEQYF

d_call: TRBD1
v_call: TRBV7-9
clone_size: .
cdr3_aa: CASSSYRGDGSNTEAFF

d_call: .
v_call: TRBV10-3
clone_size: once
cdr3_aa: CAISGRNEQFF

d_call: TRBD1
v_call: TRBV23-1
clone_size: .
cdr3_aa: CASSQLRGQGNTEAFF

d_call: .
v_call: TRBV5-5
clone_size: .
cdr3_aa: CASSLTWEVETQYF

d_call: .
v_call: TRBV10-1
clone_size: .
cdr3_aa: CASSEIGGVTGELFF

d_call: .
v_call: TRBV21-1
clone_size: .
cdr3_aa: CASNPPCDFGQESLGAAAFF

d_call: .
v_call: TRBV7-2
clone_size: .
cdr3_aa: CASSLAKGRNTEAFF

d_call: .
v_call: TRBV15
clone_size: .
cdr3_aa: CATSRDRAMNTGELFF

d_call: .
v_call: TRBV4-1
clone_size: .
cdr3_aa: CASSQVPAGATEAFF

d_call: TRBD1
v_call: TRBV19
clone_size: once
cdr3_aa: CASSYRTGDTGELFF

d_call: TRBD1
v_call: TRBV6-5
clone_size: .
cdr3_aa: CASTSDRVNTEAFF

d_call: TRBD1
v_call: TRBV24-1
clone_size: once
cdr3_aa: CATSDPGTGAYGYTF

d_call: .
v_call: TRBV5-1
clone_size: .
cdr3_aa: CASSLAVRTGRNNEKLFF

d_call: TRBD1
v_call: TRBV11-2
clone_size: .
cdr3_aa: CASSEQGNSYNEQFF

d_call: .
v_call: TRBV6-2/TRBV6-3
clone_size: once
cdr3_aa: CASSGPGSGFSGANVLTF

d_call: TRBD1
v_call: TRBV4-2
clone_size: once
cdr3_aa: CASSQVVDRGGGYTF

d_call: TRBD1
v_call: TRBV6-5
clone_size: .
cdr3_aa: CASTRDSSTDTQYF

d_call: TRBD1
v_call: TRBV7-2
clone_size: .
cdr3_aa: CASSKIGQGSTEQYF

d_call: .
v_call: TRBV10-3
clone_size: .
cdr3_aa: CAIRGTGDNQPQHF

d_call: TRBD1
v_call: TRBV6-1
clone_size: many
cdr3_aa: CASSDAPGQGPDTQYF

d_call: .
v_call: TRBV5-4
clone_size: .
cdr3_aa: CASSLGQGSSYEQYF

d_call: .
v_call: TRBV6-5
clone_size: .
cdr3_aa: CASSYSADLPTEAFF

d_call: TRBD1
v_call: TRBV10-3
clone_size: .
cdr3_aa: CAISKLQGYYTEAFF

d_call: .
v_call: TRBV3-1/TRBV3-2
clone_size: few
cdr3_aa: CASSQGDSETQYF

d_call: .
v_call: TRBV11-2
clone_size: .
cdr3_aa: CANSLRQNTYEQYF

d_call: .
v_call: TRBV7-9
clone_size: .
cdr3_aa: CASSLTVDATNYGYTF

d_call: .
v_call: TRBV6-6
clone_size: .
cdr3_aa: CASSSLPEKLFF